Below are 9 T cell receptor beta chains sequenced from a single sample in a study of CXCR3-negative and CXCR3-positive naive CD8 T cells. UMI-labeled TRB cDNA libraries were prepared by 5' RACE. TCRdb reworked the 5' RACE reads into one entry per CDR3 protein, no DNA. The table gives 70,000 to 95,000 distinct CDR3 sequences; the top ten clones make up approximately 1.5% of it. The sample taken for sequencing was naive CXCR3- CD8+ T cells from blood. The subset: CD45RO-CCR7+CD27+CD95- naive CD8+ T cells lacking CXCR3 (TNR3-). Receptor source: a human donor in good health. Some clones in this sample may be carry-over from other donors' samples.

This chain connects TRBV27 to TRBJ2-5; the D gene TCRdb calls, TRBD2, cannot be checked with no DNA. CDR3 size: 15 residues. The V gene's germline CDR1 is MNHEY and CDR2 SMNVEV (reference sequence). This chain's CDR3 is CATHLTSGGQETQYF.

The chain links TRBV29-1 to TRBJ2-1; no DNA is available, so the TRBD1 call from TCRdb remains unchecked. This CDR3 has 14 residues. Germline CDR1 and CDR2: SQVTM and ANQGSEA. CDR3 sequence: CSVDRDREYNEQFF.

The chain has TRBV29-1 and TRBJ2-7. Germline-derived CDR1 and CDR2 are SQVTM and ANQGSEA. CDR3 length equals 13 residues. The CDR3 is CSVEIWGTYEQYF.

The chain couples TRBV29-1 to TRBJ2-3; TCRdb indicates TRBD2, and absent DNA this call remains unverified. The length of the CDR3 is 15 residues. Germline V lookup: CDR1 SQVTM, CDR2 ANQGSEA. The CDR3: CSVTASGGSTDTQYF.

This rearrangement joins TRBV5-1 to TRBJ2-7; TCRdb proposes TRBD1, but this gene call is untestable without DNA. Germline V gene lookup returns CDR1 SGHRS and CDR2 YFSETQ. The CDR3 is 12 residues long. The CDR3 protein is CASSYGPGEQYF.

The J gene is TRBJ1-1, the V gene TRBV7-3; TCRdb designates TRBD1, a call that cannot be tested without DNA. CDR1 is SGHTA and CDR2 is FQGTGA in the germline V gene. This CDR3 comprises 15 residues. CDR3 amino acids: CASSETGRGNTEAFF.

The genes are TRBV19 and TRBJ2-7; the D call from TCRdb, TRBD2, cannot be confirmed without DNA. This CDR3 is built from 15 residues. CDR1 and CDR2 from the germline V gene are LNHDA and SQIVND (reference sequence). The CDR3 spells CASSIWGGPRDEQYF. Based on the CDR3 plus reference TRBV19 and TRBJ2-7, the full variable domain is DGGITQSPKYLFRKEGQNVTLSCEQNLNHDAMYWYRQDPGQGLRLIYYSQIVNDFQKGDIAEGYSVSREKKESFPLTVTSAQKNPTAFYLCASSIWGGPRDEQYFGPGTRLTVT.

This rearrangement joins TRBV10-2 to TRBJ2-5; TCRdb's D call of TRBD2 is untestable without DNA. This CDR3 has 12 amino acids. CDR1 and CDR2 from the germline V gene are WSHSY and SAAADI. This CDR3 is CASSALAPTVYF.

The rearrangement joins TRBV6-5 to TRBJ2-7; TCRdb calls TRBD1, which cannot be checked without DNA. Germline CDR1 is MNHEY and CDR2 is SVGAGI. The CDR3 totals 17 residues. CDR3 sequence reads: CASSYRTGIGGSYEQYF.